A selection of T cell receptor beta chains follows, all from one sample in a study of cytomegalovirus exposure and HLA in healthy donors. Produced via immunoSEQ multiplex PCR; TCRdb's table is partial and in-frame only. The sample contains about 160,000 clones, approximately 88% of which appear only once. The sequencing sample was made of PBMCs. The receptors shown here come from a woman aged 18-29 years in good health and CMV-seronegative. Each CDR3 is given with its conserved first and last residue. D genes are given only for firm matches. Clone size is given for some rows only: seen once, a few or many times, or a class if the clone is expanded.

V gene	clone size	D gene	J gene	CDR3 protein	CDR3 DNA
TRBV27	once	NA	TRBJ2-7	CASSLSPSYEQYF	TGTGCCAGCAGTTTATCCCCCAGCTACGAGCAGTACTTC
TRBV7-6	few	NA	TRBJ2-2	CASSLGQANTGELFF	TGTGCCAGCAGCTTAGGGCAGGCGAACACCGGGGAGCTGTTTTTT
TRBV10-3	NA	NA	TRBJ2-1	CAISELDIQQFF	TGTGCCATCAGTGAGTTGGACATTCAACAATTCTTC
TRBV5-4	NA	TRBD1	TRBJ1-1	CASSRTGVGNTEAFF	TGTGCCAGCAGCCGGACAGGGGTTGGGAACACTGAAGCTTTCTTT
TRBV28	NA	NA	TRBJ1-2	CASSIAGKAEHTF	TGTGCCAGCAGTATTGCGGGGAAGGCAGAACACACCTTC
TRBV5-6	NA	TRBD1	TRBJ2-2	CASSLDGTGGTGELFF	TGTGCCAGCAGCTTGGACGGGACAGGGGGCACCGGGGAGCTGTTTTTT
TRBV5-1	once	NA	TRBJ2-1	CASSLQAVAYNEQFF	TGCGCCAGCAGCTTGCAAGCGGTTGCCTACAATGAGCAGTTCTTC
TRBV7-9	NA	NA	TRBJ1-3	CASSHTGYSGNTIYF	TGTGCCAGCAGCCACACAGGCTACTCTGGAAACACCATATATTTT
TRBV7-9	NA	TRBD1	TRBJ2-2	CASSLSGQGLSTGELFF	TGTGCCAGCAGCTTATCCGGACAGGGTTTGTCCACCGGGGAGCTGTTTTTT
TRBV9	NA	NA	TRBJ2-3	CASSVGISGFTDTQYF	TGTGCCAGCAGCGTAGGGATTAGCGGTTTTACAGATACGCAGTATTTT
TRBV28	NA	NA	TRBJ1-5	CASRQSGGGNQPQHF	TGTGCCAGCAGGCAATCGGGGGGCGGGAATCAGCCCCAGCATTTT
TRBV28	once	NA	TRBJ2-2	CASSQSAGVKNTGELFF	TGTGCCAGCAGTCAATCCGCCGGGGTCAAGAACACCGGGGAGCTGTTTTTT
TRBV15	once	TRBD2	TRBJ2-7	CATSRDLPGGGRGSYEQYF	TGTGCCACCAGCAGAGATCTACCCGGGGGGGGCCGTGGCTCCTACGAGCAGTACTTC
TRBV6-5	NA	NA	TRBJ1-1	CASSYRDRTQAFF	TGTGCCAGCAGTTACCGAGACAGGACTCAAGCTTTCTTT
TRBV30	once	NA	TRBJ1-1	CAWSVGANTEAFF	TGTGCCTGGAGTGTGGGGGCAAACACTGAAGCTTTCTTT
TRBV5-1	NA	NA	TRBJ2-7	CASSLGYGGGSYEQYF	TGCGCCAGCAGCTTGGGTTACGGCGGTGGGTCCTACGAGCAGTACTTC
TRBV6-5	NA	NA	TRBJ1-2	CASSANSPYYGYTF	TGTGCCAGCAGTGCGAATTCGCCTTACTATGGCTACACCTTC
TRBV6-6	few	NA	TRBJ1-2	CASSYSEGVYGYTF	TGTGCCAGCAGTTACTCGGAGGGTGTTTATGGCTACACCTTC
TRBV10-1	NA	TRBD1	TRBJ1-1	CASSRQGAFTEAFF	TGCGCCAGCAGCAGACAGGGGGCTTTCACTGAAGCTTTCTTT
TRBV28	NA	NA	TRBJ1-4	CASSLFSAGMATNEKLFF	TGTGCCAGCAGTTTATTCTCCGCGGGGATGGCAACTAATGAAAAACTGTTTTTT